This TCR beta chain emerged from a study of blood T cells in healthy people across ages. Combining a sample-barcoded 5' primer with a J-beta primer mix, a second PCR ran for roughly 7 to 12 cycles. Each sample provided no less than 2.5 million CDR3-containing paired-end reads. TCRdb reanalysed the 5' RACE reads using MiXCR and keeps one entry per CDR3 protein. This sample carries hundreds of thousands of distinct CDR3 sequences, around two fifths of them seen once, and the ten largest clones take around 21%. CDR1 is SGHKS, CDR2 YYEKEE, per germline (reference sequence). The CDR3 covers 15 residues. V lost 3 bases and J 3 bases, leaving 16 bases between the germline ends. The amount of total RNA extracted per sample was at least 5 micrograms.

Sequencing was carried out using blood. The chain is built from TRBV5-5 and TRBJ2-7; TRBD1 is a possible D gene (5 bases). This clonotype was sampled from a man aged 60 to 69 in good health. The CDR3 is CASSSSGQSYYEQYF. The CDR3 coding sequence is TGTGCCAGCAGCTCCAGTGGACAATCATACTACGAGCAGTACTTC.